This T cell receptor beta chain was recovered during a study of control samples from healthy donors and cancer patients. Sequencing was performed with immunoSEQ multiplex PCR; in TCRdb, only in-frame clones are kept and a portion is missing. The sample contains 150,000 or so clones, 92% of which appear only once. This sequence originates from a woman in her forties or fifties in good health. Material for sequencing was blood.

The CDR3 is CASSEGELTGSQPQHF. In nucleotides, the CDR3 is TGCGCCAGCAGTGAAGGGGAACTAACAGGGAGTCAGCCCCAGCATTTT. The rearrangement uses TRBV10-2 and TRBJ1-5, with TRBD1 as a possible D gene (6 bases). The CDR3 has 16 amino acids. Germline lookup yields CDR1 WSHSY and CDR2 SAAADI. Deletions cut 3 bases from V and 6 bases from J, with 18 bases between.